A single sample gave rise to the 9 T cell receptor beta chains below, sequenced in a study of blood T cells in healthy people across ages. Next came a second PCR, run for about 6 to 11 cycles, which used a sample-barcoded 5' primer along with a J-beta primer mix. TCRdb reanalysed the 5' RACE reads using MiXCR and keeps one entry per CDR3 protein. Counted here are about 640,000 distinct CDR3 sequences, about 28% occurring once; the ten biggest clones make up roughly 14%. Sequencing was done on a sample of blood. The receptors were sampled from a woman aged 80 or older in good health.

This clonotype occurred many times. The gene calls are TRBV10-3 and TRBJ2-3; D call uncertain. Germline CDR1 reads ENHRY; CDR2 reads SYGVKD. This CDR3 contains 17 residues. Trimming took off 0 bases at V and 3 bases at J, with 16 bases between the two ends. For the CDR3, the DNA is TGTGCCATCAGTGAGTCGCAGCCCACCGTGGGGACAGATACGCAGTATTTT. Translated, it gives CAISESQPTVGTDTQYF.

The V and J genes are TRBV12-3 or TRBV12-4 and TRBJ2-7; possible D gene TRBD1, 6 bases. TRBJ2-5 explains the end of the DNA better; the J call may be wrong. The CDR3 totals 15 residues. CDR3 amino acids: CASSFGQGIGETQYF. CDR3 nucleotides: TGTGCCAGCAGTTTTGGGCAGGGGATTGGGGAGACCCAGTACTTC.

This clonotype has a count of ten or more. The chain employs TRBV12-3 or TRBV12-4 and TRBJ2-4, with 7 bases that match TRBD1. This CDR3 spans 13 amino acids. V dropped 5 bases and J dropped 10; count of bases not matched to a gene: 8. The CDR3, as DNA: TGTGCCAGCAGTCTAAAAACAGGGGAAATTCAGTACTTC. Translated, it gives CASSLKTGEIQYF.

This clonotype appeared many times. J is TRBJ2-3 and V is TRBV11-2; weak D call: TRBD2 (6 bases). Trimming stripped 7 bases from V and 0 bases from J, with 14 bases between. Germline CDR1 and CDR2: SGHAT and FQNNGV. This CDR3 region has 15 residues. CDR3 DNA sequence: TGTGCCAGCACCACCATCCGGGGGAGCACAGATACGCAGTATTTT. Translated: CASTTIRGSTDTQYF.

In this sample, this clonotype turned up once. Since a much larger clone is just one base distant, this may be a read error. The chain has TRBV6-6 and TRBJ2-5; TRBD2 aligns across 9 bases. CDR1 is MNHNY, CDR2 SVGAGI, per germline (reference sequence). The CDR3 runs 17 residues. Trimming at V came to 5 bases and at J to 11 bases, leaving 21 bases not matched to a gene. The CDR3 coding sequence is TGTGCCAGCAGTCCACAGCCCCTAGCGGGGCTGAACAATGAGCAGTACTTC. Translation: CASSPQPLAGLNNEQYF.

A note on this clonotype: A much larger clone is a single base away; this may be a read error. The chain links TRBV5-1 to TRBJ1-2; 9 bases fit TRBD1. Germline V lookup: CDR1 SGHRS, CDR2 YFSETQ. The length of the CDR3 is 14 residues. Unmatched junction bases numbered 7, after V lost 3 bases and J lost 7 bases. As DNA, the CDR3 is TGCGCCAGCAGCTGGGGACAGGGCGAGCGTGGCTACACCTTC. Translated, it gives CASSWGQGERGYTF.

This chain connects TRBV3-1 to TRBJ2-2, with D possibly being TRBD1 or TRBD2 (5 bases each). V lost 1 base and J 3 bases, leaving 9 bases between the germline ends. CDR1 is LGHDT and CDR2 is YNNKEL in the germline V gene (reference sequence). The CDR3 sequence is 15 residues long. The CDR3 is CASSQVGTDTGELFF. The DNA of the CDR3 is TGTGCCAGCAGCCAAGTCGGGACGGACACCGGGGAGCTGTTTTTT. Using reference TRBV3-1 and TRBJ2-2 for the parts outside the CDR3, the full variable domain is DTAVSQTPKYLVTQMGNDKSIKCEQNLGHDTMYWYKQDSKKFLKIMFSYNNKELIINETVPNRFSPKSPDKAHLNLHINSLELGDSAVYFCASSQVGTDTGELFFGEGSRLTVL.

Note on this clonotype: Given the absence of the conserved phenylalanine or tryptophan at the CDR3 end, a read error is likely. This chain connects TRBV20-1 to TRBJ2-1; TRBD1 agrees at 7 bases. The ends lost 1 base at V and 3 bases at J; junction bases unmatched: 9. CDR3 size: 16 residues. The V gene's germline CDR1 is DFQATT and CDR2 SNEGSKA (reference sequence). As DNA, the CDR3 is TGCAGTGCTAGAGGAGTTTCGGGACAGAACTACAATGAGCAGTTCGTC. Its translation: CSARGVSGQNYNEQFV.

The chain carries TRBV5-5 and TRBJ2-1; 8 nucleotides agree with TRBD1. CDR1 is SGHKS and CDR2 is YYEKEE in the germline V gene (reference sequence). This CDR3 has 15 amino acids. V was clipped by 4 bases and J by 6 bases; unmatched bases: 9. DNA for the CDR3: TGTGCCAGCAGCCGGGACAGGACCGGGTTCAATGAGCAGTTCTTC. Its translation is CASSRDRTGFNEQFF.